This T cell receptor (beta chain) was sequenced for a study of cytomegalovirus exposure and HLA in healthy donors. Nobody wrote down the CMV serostatus of this donor. In the PCR, 60 Vbeta and 13 Jbeta primers were used. Sequencing was performed with immunoSEQ multiplex PCR; in TCRdb, only in-frame clones are kept and a portion is missing. The sample consists of tens of thousands of clones, roughly 84% of them appearing once. Germline V gene lookup returns CDR1 SGHRS and CDR2 YFSETQ. This CDR3 region has 15 residues. This chain uses TRBV5-1 with TRBJ2-5, with 10 nucleotides matching TRBD2. The J call may be faulty, since TRBJ2-7 better matches the DNA end. This TCR derives from a human donor in good health. The sample taken for sequencing was PBMCs. The CDR3 spells CASSLASGSFYEQYF. CDR3 DNA: TGCGCCAGCAGCTTGGCTAGCGGGAGTTTCTACGAGCAGTACTTC.